This T cell receptor beta chain was sequenced in a study of OX40 agonist ivuxolimab in advanced cancers. Concerning this clone: As yet, its antigen is unknown.

Only in-frame clones appear in the TCRdb table, and some are missing; sequencing was by immunoSEQ multiplex PCR. This sample has approximately 70,000 clones; approximately 85% occur once, and the top ten carry 6.9%. Trimming pared 7 bases from V and 0 bases from J, leaving 12 bases between. Germline V CDR1 and CDR2: LNHDA, SQIVND (reference sequence). The length of the CDR3 is 14 residues. Study results and limitations: Dosing at 0.1 to 3.0 mg/kg was accompanied by clonal expansion of CD4+ and CD8+ blood T cells by week 6.

The chain employs TRBV19 and TRBJ1-1, with D possibly TRBD1 on 5 matching bases. The receptor's source is an adult with an advanced solid tumor such as melanoma, head and neck, liver or kidney cancer. Specimen: CD4+ or CD8+ T cells sorted from blood, collected in a trial of the OX40 agonist ivuxolimab. This CDR3 is CASKRQGMNTEAFF. Here the CDR3 DNA reads TGTGCCAGTAAAAGGCAGGGAATGAACACTGAAGCTTTCTTT.